One TCR beta chain is described in this entry. Between the trimmed V and J ends, which lost 7 bases and 6 bases, there was a span of 21 bases. This CDR3 has 15 amino acids. Germline values: CDR1 MNHEY, CDR2 SVGAGI. The sample belongs to a study of T-cell memory formation after mild COVID-19. Each CDR3 protein is one row after TCRdb ran MiXCR on the 5' RACE reads. This table has approximately 480,000 distinct CDR3 sequences, 15% to 20% appearing once. Input material: PBMCs or a T cell subset sorted from them (not recorded which). The chain has TRBV6-5 and TRBJ1-2; no definite D call. The origin of this receptor is an adult woman who had mild COVID-19 (a few samples of this study predate the infection). Cell type and time point are not known. The CDR3: CASKAYVVPPDGYTF. As DNA, the CDR3 is TGTGCCAGCAAAGCGTATGTTGTCCCACCCGATGGCTACACCTTC.